These T cell receptor beta chains were read from a single sample in a study of glioma-infiltrating T cells. TCRdb re-derived calls from the multiplex PCR reads in MiXCR, one entry per CDR3 protein. This table holds fewer than 500,000 distinct CDR3 sequences, 41% found once. The source material was glioma tissue, nonneoplastic brain tissue, or PBMCs (not recorded which). Receptors originate from a human donor with low-grade glioma or glioblastoma, undergoing nonglioma brain surgery, or in good health (not recorded which). The CDR3 runs from the conserved cysteine through the conserved F or W. A D gene is named only where the DNA matches it firmly. Size is stated for part of the rows, as once, few or many counts, or as a class when the clone is expanded.

TRBD2,TRBJ2-7,few,TRBV12-3/TRBV12-4,TGTGCCAGCAGTCCTAGCGGGAGCAGCTCCTACGAGCAGTACTTC,CASSPSGSSSYEQYF
TRBD2,TRBJ2-1,many,TRBV7-2,TGTGCCAGCAGCACACCCGGACTAGCGTCGAGCTCCTACAATGAGCAGTTCTTC,CASSTPGLASSSYNEQFF
NA,TRBJ2-5,many,TRBV7-2,TGTGCCAGCAGCTTTGAACCTGGACAGACACAAGAGACCCAGTACTTC,CASSFEPGQTQETQYF
NA,TRBJ2-7,few,TRBV7-2,TGTGCCAGCAGCAAGGACTACTACGAGCAGTACTTC,CASSKDYYEQYF
NA,TRBJ1-2,many,TRBV27,TGTGCCAGCAGTTTATCGTGGACGGGCAGGCCCTGGGGCTACACCTTC,CASSLSWTGRPWGYTF
NA,TRBJ1-2,few,TRBV28,TGTGCCAGCAGTTTGGAGGCTCTCTATGGCTACACCTTC,CASSLEALYGYTF
TRBD2,TRBJ2-1,NA,TRBV19,TGTGCCAGTAGTATTCTAGCGGGGATCTACAATGAGCAGTTCTTC,CASSILAGIYNEQFF
TRBD1,TRBJ2-7,NA,TRBV27,TGTGCCAGCAGTTTATCGGTACAGGGGGCATACGAGCAGTACTTC,CASSLSVQGAYEQYF
TRBD2,TRBJ2-1,few,TRBV4-2,TGTGCCAGCAGCCAAGATAGTCTAGCGGCTTACAATGAGCAGTTCTTC,CASSQDSLAAYNEQFF
TRBD2,TRBJ2-3,many,TRBV7-9,TGTGCCAGCAGCCCTACTAGCGGGAGCCGCACAGATACGCAGTATTTT,CASSPTSGSRTDTQYF
NA,TRBJ2-7,NA,TRBV6-4,TGTGCCAGCAGCTTTAGTTGGCAGGCAGGCTACGAGCAGTACTTC,CASSFSWQAGYEQYF
TRBD2,TRBJ2-3,NA,TRBV20-1,TGCAGTGCTACGGAACGGGAGGCGAAAGATACGCAGTATTTT,CSATEREAKDTQYF
NA,TRBJ2-1,many,TRBV15,TGTGCCACCAGCAGAGATCTCGTTGAGCAGTTCTTC,CATSRDLVEQFF
NA,TRBJ2-3,few,TRBV28,TGTGCCAGCAGCCTCCGGGCCCTCACAGATACGCAGTATTTT,CASSLRALTDTQYF
NA,TRBJ1-1,few,TRBV5-1,TGCGCCAGCAGCTTGGCCGCGAACTCTGAAGCTTTCTTT,CASSLAANSEAFF
NA,TRBJ1-1,few,TRBV19,TGTGCCAGTAGACCCCTCAGGACGAACACTGAAGCTTTCTTT,CASRPLRTNTEAFF
NA,TRBJ2-1,NA,TRBV6-5,TGTGCCAGCAGCCCAGCATTTTTTGGGCAGCTCTTC,CASSPAFFGQLF
NA,TRBJ2-7,NA,TRBV20-1,TGCAGTGCTAGGGTGAACCTCCGAGGACAGACCTACGAGCAGTACTTC,CSARVNLRGQTYEQYF
TRBD2,TRBJ2-7,once,TRBV7-9,TGTGCCAGCAGCCCATTTACTAGCGGGAGGAGCTCCTACGAGCAGTACTTC,CASSPFTSGRSSYEQYF
NA,TRBJ1-4,NA,TRBV10-3,TGTGCCATCAGTGAGTCGGGTGATGATGAAAAACTGTTTTTT,CAISESGDDEKLFF
NA,TRBJ2-2,many,TRBV27,TGTGCCAGCAGTTTTGGCGGGGAGCTGTTTTTT,CASSFGGELFF
TRBD1,TRBJ2-1,NA,TRBV24-1,TGTGCCACCAGTGAGGGGACAGGAAAGGTTTTTAATGAGCAGTTCTTC,CATSEGTGKVFNEQFF
NA,TRBJ1-2,many,TRBV28,TGTGCCAGCAGTTTAATAGCAGTCTATGGCTACACCTTC,CASSLIAVYGYTF
NA,TRBJ2-3,many,TRBV15,TGTGCCACCAGCCTAGGACTAGGGGGAAGCACAGATACGCAGTATTTT,CATSLGLGGSTDTQYF
TRBD1,TRBJ1-1,many,TRBV20-1,TGCAGTGCAAAACAGGGGGTCGTCACTGAAGCTTTCTTT,CSAKQGVVTEAFF
NA,TRBJ2-1,NA,TRBV6-1,TGTGCCAGCAGTAGCGTCAGTCCCTCTGAGCAGTTCTTC,CASSSVSPSEQFF
NA,TRBJ2-7,few,TRBV20-1,TGCAGTGCCCGTGACAGAGAAAGGCTCCACGAGCAGTACTTC,CSARDRERLHEQYF
TRBD1,TRBJ1-2,NA,TRBV5-5,TGTGCCAGCAGCCGAACTACAGCAGGGGGGTATGGCTACACCTTC,CASSRTTAGGYGYTF
NA,TRBJ1-3,few,TRBV20-1,TGCAGTGCTTCACTACGTGGAAACACCATATATTTT,CSASLRGNTIYF
TRBD2,TRBJ2-7,NA,TRBV6-6,TGTGCCAGCACCTACTTGCCCGGGACTAGCGGGAGGGCGGTGAGGCTCCCGTACGAGCTGTACTTC,CASTYLPGTSGRAVRLPYELYF
NA,TRBJ1-1,many,TRBV28,TGTGCCAGCAGCTTTCCTTGGGGGGCTCGGACTGAAGCTTTCTTT,CASSFPWGARTEAFF
NA,TRBJ1-1,NA,TRBV19,TGTGCCAGTAGGCCCGGGGTTGGCACTGAAGCTTTCTTT,CASRPGVGTEAFF
TRBD1,TRBJ1-2,few,TRBV7-9,TGTGCCAGCAGCGCAAGGACAGGAGTGTGGGTCTATGGCTACACCTTC,CASSARTGVWVYGYTF
NA,TRBJ2-5,NA,TRBV28,TGTGCCAGCAGTTTTGGAACAGGGCGAATCCCTCAAGAGACCCAGTACTTC,CASSFGTGRIPQETQYF